The clone carrying this TCR beta chain came up a few times. Germline and junction disagree at one end, which may indicate a read error. It was cDNA, reverse transcribed from extracted RNA, that served as the sequencing template. Libraries were prepared by immunoSEQ multiplex PCR; TCRdb keeps only in-frame clonotypes and omits some of them. The table records roughly 150,000 clones, more than 45% of them present only once. Germline values: CDR1 SGHDN, CDR2 FVKESK. The CDR3 spans 12 residues. The data were obtained in a study of CD8+ T cells in alopecia areata. The sample was CD8+ T cells sorted from blood, taken at week 0. The chain uses TRBV14 and TRBJ2-1; D remains ambiguous. This clonotype originated in a human donor with alopecia areata. The CDR3 region has the DNA TGTGTCAGCAGCCAAGACGAGCCTCGGCAGTTCTTC. This encodes CVSSQDEPRQFF.